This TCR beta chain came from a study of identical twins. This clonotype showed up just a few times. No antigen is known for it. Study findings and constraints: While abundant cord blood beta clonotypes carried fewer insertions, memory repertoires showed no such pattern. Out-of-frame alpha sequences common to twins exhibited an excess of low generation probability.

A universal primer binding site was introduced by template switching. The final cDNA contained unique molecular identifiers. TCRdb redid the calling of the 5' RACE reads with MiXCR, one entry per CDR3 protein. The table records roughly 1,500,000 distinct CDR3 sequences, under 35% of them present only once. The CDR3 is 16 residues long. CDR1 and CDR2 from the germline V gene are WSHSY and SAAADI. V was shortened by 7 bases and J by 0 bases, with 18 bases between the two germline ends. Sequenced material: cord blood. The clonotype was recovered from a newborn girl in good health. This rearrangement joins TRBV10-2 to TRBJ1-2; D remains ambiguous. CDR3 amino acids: CASTETITVANYGYTF. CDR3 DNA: TGCGCCAGCACTGAAACAATAACCGTAGCTAACTATGGCTACACCTTC.